These T cell receptor beta chains were read from a single sample in a study of blood T cell repertoires in COVID-19. The protocol was immunoSEQ multiplex PCR, while the TCRdb copy is restricted to in-frame clones and leaves out a portion. The sample has about 270,000 clones; approximately 80% are singletons. Sequenced: peripheral blood. Receptors originate from a woman aged 60-70 years with active or convalescent COVID-19. CDR3s include the opening cysteine and the closing phenylalanine or tryptophan. The order of the fields is J gene, D gene, V gene, CDR3 protein, CDR3 DNA. D genes are given only for firm matches.

j_call: TRBJ1-1; d_call: -; v_call: TRBV29-1; cdr3_aa: CSVAGGAFEAFF; cdr3_nt: TGCAGCGTTGCGGGGGGCGCGTTTGAAGCTTTCTTT
j_call: TRBJ2-1; d_call: TRBD1; v_call: TRBV30; cdr3_aa: CAWSDYRGVGEQFF; cdr3_nt: TGTGCCTGGAGCGACTACAGGGGTGTAGGTGAGCAGTTCTTC
j_call: TRBJ1-4; d_call: -; v_call: TRBV30; cdr3_aa: CAWSQKYDTSNEKLFF; cdr3_nt: TGTGCCTGGAGTCAGAAGTATGACACAAGCAATGAAAAACTGTTTTTT
j_call: TRBJ1-4; d_call: -; v_call: TRBV7-3; cdr3_aa: CASSQGGTNEKLFF; cdr3_nt: TGTGCCAGCAGCCAAGGGGGAACTAATGAAAAACTGTTTTTT
j_call: TRBJ2-5; d_call: TRBD2; v_call: TRBV6-2/TRBV6-3; cdr3_aa: CASSYGLAGGPGTQYF; cdr3_nt: TGTGCCAGCAGTTACGGCCTAGCGGGGGGCCCGGGGACCCAGTACTTC
j_call: TRBJ1-3; d_call: -; v_call: TRBV19; cdr3_aa: CASSMVGGGSGNTIYF; cdr3_nt: TGTGCCAGTAGTATGGTCGGAGGAGGCTCTGGAAACACCATATATTTT
j_call: TRBJ1-5; d_call: TRBD1; v_call: TRBV7-7; cdr3_aa: CASSLTSGGDQPQHF; cdr3_nt: TGTGCCAGCAGCTTAACTTCAGGGGGCGATCAGCCCCAGCATTTT
j_call: TRBJ2-1; d_call: TRBD2; v_call: TRBV11-2; cdr3_aa: CASSLVGTSDEQFF; cdr3_nt: TGTGCCAGCAGCTTAGTCGGGACTAGCGATGAGCAGTTCTTC
j_call: TRBJ2-5; d_call: -; v_call: TRBV5-6; cdr3_aa: CASSLAEPGGRETQYF; cdr3_nt: TGTGCCAGCAGCTTGGCCGAACCGGGGGGCAGGGAGACCCAGTACTTC
j_call: TRBJ1-2; d_call: TRBD1; v_call: TRBV29-1; cdr3_aa: CSVEDTPTGGNGYTF; cdr3_nt: TGCAGCGTTGAAGATACCCCGACAGGGGGCAATGGCTACACCTTC
j_call: TRBJ2-1; d_call: TRBD1; v_call: TRBV6-4; cdr3_aa: CASSVDRGNYNEQFF; cdr3_nt: TGTGCCAGCAGTGTAGACAGGGGCAACTACAATGAGCAGTTCTTC